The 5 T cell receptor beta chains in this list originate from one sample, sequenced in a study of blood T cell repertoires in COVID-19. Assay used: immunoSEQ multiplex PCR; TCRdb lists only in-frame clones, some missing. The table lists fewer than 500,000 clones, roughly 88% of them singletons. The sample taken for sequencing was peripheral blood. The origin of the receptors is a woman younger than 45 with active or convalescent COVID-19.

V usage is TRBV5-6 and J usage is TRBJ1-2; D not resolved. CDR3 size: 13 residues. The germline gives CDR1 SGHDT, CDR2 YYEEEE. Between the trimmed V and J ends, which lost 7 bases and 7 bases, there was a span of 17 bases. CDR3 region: CASHLPGVRGYTF. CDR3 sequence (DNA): TGTGCCAGCCACCTACCCGGGGTCCGTGGCTACACCTTC.

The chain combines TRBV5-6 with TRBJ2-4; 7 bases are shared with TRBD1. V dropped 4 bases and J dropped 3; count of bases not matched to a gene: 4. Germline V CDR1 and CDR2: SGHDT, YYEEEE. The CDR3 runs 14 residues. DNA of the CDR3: TGTGCCAGCAGCCTACGGGACAGCAAAAACATTCAGTACTTC. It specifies CASSLRDSKNIQYF.

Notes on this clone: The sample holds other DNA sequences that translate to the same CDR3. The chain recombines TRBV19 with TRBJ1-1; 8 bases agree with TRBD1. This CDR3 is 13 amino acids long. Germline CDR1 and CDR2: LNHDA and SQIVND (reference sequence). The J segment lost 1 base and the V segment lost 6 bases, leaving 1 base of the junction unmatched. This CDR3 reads CASSDRGNTEAFF. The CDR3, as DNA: TGTGCCAGTAGCGACAGGGGGAACACTGAAGCTTTCTTT.

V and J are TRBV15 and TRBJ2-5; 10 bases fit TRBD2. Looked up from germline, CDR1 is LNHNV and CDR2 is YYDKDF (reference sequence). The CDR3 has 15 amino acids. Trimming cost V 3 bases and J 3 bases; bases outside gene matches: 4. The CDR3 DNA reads TGTGCCACCAGCAGGGTACTAGCGGGGAAAGAGACCCAGTACTTC. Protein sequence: CATSRVLAGKETQYF.

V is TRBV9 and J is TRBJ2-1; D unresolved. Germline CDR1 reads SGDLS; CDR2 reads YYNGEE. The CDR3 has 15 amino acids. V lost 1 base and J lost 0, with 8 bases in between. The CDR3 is CASSVWFSSYNEQFF. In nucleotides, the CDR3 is TGTGCCAGCAGCGTATGGTTCAGCTCCTACAATGAGCAGTTCTTC.